This T cell receptor beta chain was sequenced in a study of radiotherapy plus CTLA-4 blockade in lung cancer. Overall study results and limits: How blood T cell clones changed early, along with interferon-beta, reportedly forecast response best.

Points on this clone: Its antigen is not identified.

The CDR3 is made up of 16 amino acids. The germline V gene has CDR1 SEHNR and CDR2 FQNEAQ (reference sequence). Trimming took 5 bases from V and 0 from J, leaving 14 bases between them. Generated by immunoSEQ multiplex PCR, the TCRdb table keeps only in-frame clones and is missing some. In the table there are fewer than 100,000 clones, roughly four fifths of which are singletons. This specimen consisted of peripheral blood, obtained from a patient treated with radiotherapy plus ipilimumab. The TCR originated in a human donor with non-small cell lung cancer who had stable disease on radiotherapy plus ipilimumab. The chain joins TRBV7-9 to TRBJ1-3; the D gene is possibly TRBD1 (5 bases). The CDR3 nucleotides are TGTGCCAGCAGCATAGACAGACTCCTCTCTGGAAACACCATATATTTT. This sequence encodes CASSIDRLLSGNTIYF.